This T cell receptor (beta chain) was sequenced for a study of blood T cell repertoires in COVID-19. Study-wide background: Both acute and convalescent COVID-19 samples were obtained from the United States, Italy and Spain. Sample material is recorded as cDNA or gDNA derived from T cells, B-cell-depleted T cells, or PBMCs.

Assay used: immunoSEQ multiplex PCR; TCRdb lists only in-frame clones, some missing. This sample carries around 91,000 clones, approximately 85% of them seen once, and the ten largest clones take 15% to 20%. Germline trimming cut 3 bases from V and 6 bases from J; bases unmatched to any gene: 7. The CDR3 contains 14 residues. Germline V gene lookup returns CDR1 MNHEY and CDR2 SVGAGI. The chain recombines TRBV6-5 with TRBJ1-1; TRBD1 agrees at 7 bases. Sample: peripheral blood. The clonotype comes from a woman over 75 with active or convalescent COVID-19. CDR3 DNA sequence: TGTGCCAGCAGTTATACAGGGGCGCGACCTGAAGCTTTCTTT. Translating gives CASSYTGARPEAFF.